What follows are 31 T cell receptor beta chains derived from one specimen sequenced in a study of T cell responses to AZD1222 COVID-19 vaccine. TCRdb's copy holds only in-frame clones and misses some; the assay was immunoSEQ multiplex PCR. Of 150,000 to 170,000 clones listed, over 85% are singletons. The sequencing used peripheral blood, collected on day 0 of AZD1222 vaccination. The receptors come from an adult in good health.

This clone was counted between two and nine times. The chain combines TRBV11-2 with TRBJ1-1; D may be TRBD1 (5 bases). Germline V gene sequence: CDR1 SGHAT, CDR2 FQNNGV. V was clipped by 1 base and J by 8 bases, with 5 bases between them. This CDR3 has 11 amino acids. CDR3 residues: CASSLGQEAFF. The CDR3, as DNA: TGTGCCAGCAGCTTAGGACAGGAAGCTTTCTTT.

This chain's CDR3 is CASSLVGHSGNTIYF. The CDR3 DNA is TGTGCCAGCAGCTTAGTGGGCCACTCTGGAAACACCATATATTTT. The chain recombines TRBV7-2 with TRBJ1-3; no firm D call. This CDR3 spans 15 amino acids. The V and J ends lost 1 base and 0 bases respectively, with 7 bases between them. CDR1 is SGHTA, CDR2 FQGNSA, per germline.

The chain uses TRBV19 and TRBJ1-5, with 8 nucleotides matching TRBD1. Trimming cost V 4 bases and J 0 bases; bases outside gene matches: 8. The CDR3 consists of 17 residues. CDR1 and CDR2 from the germline V gene are LNHDA and SQIVND (reference sequence). The CDR3 region is CASSTTGTGRSNQPQHF. In nucleotides, the CDR3 is TGTGCCAGTAGTACAACCGGGACAGGACGTAGCAATCAGCCCCAGCATTTT.

Here the CDR3 DNA reads TGCGCCAGCAGCCAAGATAATTCACCCCTCCACTTT. Protein: CASSQDNSPLHF. The chain links TRBV4-1 to TRBJ1-6; D gene unclear. This CDR3 is 12 amino acids long. V dropped 0 bases and J dropped 6 bases, with 0 bases sitting between them. Germline CDR1 is MGHRA and CDR2 is YSYEKL.

V is TRBV5-6 and J is TRBJ2-2; D ambiguous. The CDR3 is made up of 17 amino acids. Germline-derived CDR1 and CDR2 are SGHDT and YYEEEE. With 0 bases removed from V and 3 bases from J, the gap between germline ends came to 15 bases. The CDR3 protein is CASSLGVVSRDTGELFF. CDR3 coding DNA: TGTGCCAGCAGCTTGGGTGTCGTCTCTCGGGACACCGGGGAGCTGTTTTTT.

The rearrangement joins TRBV9 to TRBJ2-1; TRBD1 aligns across 9 bases. The CDR3 totals 15 residues. The V gene end was trimmed by 0 bases and the J gene end by 4 bases; junction bases not matched to a gene: 2. Germline assignment: CDR1 SGDLS and CDR2 YYNGEE. The CDR3 loop is CASSVAGTGYNEQFF. The DNA for the CDR3 is TGTGCCAGCAGCGTAGCAGGGACAGGGTACAATGAGCAGTTCTTC.

The chain combines TRBV7-9 with TRBJ1-5; D may be TRBD1 (5 bases). This CDR3 has 14 amino acids. The germline V and J ends were trimmed by 1 base and 11 bases, with 15 bases remaining between them. Germline assignment: CDR1 SEHNR and CDR2 FQNEAQ (reference sequence). CDR3 sequence reads: CASSLVGYGGAQHF. The DNA of the CDR3 is TGTGCCAGCAGCTTAGTGGGATACGGAGGGGCCCAGCATTTT.

The chain carries TRBV7-9 and TRBJ2-5, with 8 bases lining up with TRBD1. CDR3 length equals 14 residues. V trimming: 6 bases; J trimming: 7 bases; junction bases outside the gene matches: 10. Germline V gene data show CDR1 as SEHNR and CDR2 as FQNEAQ (reference sequence). The CDR3 region has the DNA TGTGCCAGCAGGCTGGGGCAGGGGGCTGGGACCCAGTACTTC. This encodes CASRLGQGAGTQYF.

The V gene is TRBV24-1, the J gene TRBJ1-2; D is unclear. Trimming pared 4 bases from V and 5 bases from J, leaving 10 bases between. This CDR3 region has 13 residues. Germline-derived CDR1 and CDR2 are KGHDR and SFDVKD. The chain's CDR3 is CATSEYPEYGYTF. CDR3 bases: TGTGCCACCAGTGAGTACCCAGAATATGGCTACACCTTC.

The V and J genes are TRBV28 and TRBJ2-1; possible D gene TRBD1, 5 bases. The CDR3 consists of 16 residues. The germline CDR1 and CDR2 sequences are MDHEN and SYDVKM. With 7 bases removed from V and 7 bases from J, the gap between germline ends came to 23 bases. This CDR3 is CASTLQQGWGWNEQFF. CDR3 DNA sequence: TGTGCCAGCACCCTTCAGCAGGGATGGGGTTGGAATGAGCAGTTCTTC.

The V and J genes are TRBV18 and TRBJ1-2, with D possibly matching TRBD1 (5 bases). The V and J ends lost 6 bases and 8 bases respectively, with 19 bases between them. From germline, CDR1 is KGHSH and CDR2 LQKENI. This CDR3 contains 14 residues. CDR3 sequence reads: CASSGTGRREGYTF. The CDR3 DNA reads TGTGCCAGCTCCGGGACGGGACGGCGGGAAGGCTACACCTTC.

The chain is built from TRBV19 and TRBJ2-2; D perhaps matches TRBD1 (6 bases). CDR3 size: 16 residues. Trimming left V 3 bases short and J 0 bases short, with 11 bases between. Germline CDR1 is LNHDA and CDR2 is SQIVND (reference sequence). CDR3 amino acids: CASSIPGTTNTGELFF. The CDR3, as DNA: TGTGCCAGTAGTATCCCCGGGACAACGAACACCGGGGAGCTGTTTTTT.

The chain carries TRBV11-2 and TRBJ1-1; TRBD1 matches 9 bases. The CDR3 spans 15 residues. The germline CDR1 and CDR2 sequences are SGHAT and FQNNGV. V dropped 5 bases and J dropped 5; count of bases not matched to a gene: 9. CDR3 protein: CASSGNRGQRTEAFF. The CDR3 DNA reads as TGTGCCAGCAGCGGCAACAGGGGGCAACGAACTGAAGCTTTCTTT.

The rearrangement joins TRBV9 to TRBJ2-3; TRBD2 matches 8 bases. With V trimmed by 6 bases and J by 4 bases, 7 bases remained unmatched. The CDR3 runs to 14 residues. Germline V lookup: CDR1 SGDLS, CDR2 YYNGEE. CDR3 coding DNA: TGTGCCAGCAAGAGCGGGAGCAGTCCAGATACGCAGTATTTT. This gives the protein CASKSGSSPDTQYF.

The table lists this clone with a count of one. This chain joins TRBV18 and TRBJ2-3; 8 positions agree with TRBD2. Germline V gene data show CDR1 as KGHSH and CDR2 as LQKENI. The CDR3 consists of 14 residues. Trimming at V came to 5 bases and at J to 4 bases, leaving 5 bases not matched to a gene. Here the CDR3 DNA reads TGTGCCAGCTCAGGAGCGGGAGTTTCAGATACGCAGTATTTT. As protein: CASSGAGVSDTQYF.

V usage is TRBV5-4 and J usage is TRBJ1-6; a weak D match, TRBD1 (5 bases). This CDR3 has 15 amino acids. V lost 4 bases and J 9 bases, leaving 17 bases between the germline ends. The germline CDR1 and CDR2 sequences are SGHNT and YYREEE (reference sequence). The CDR3 protein is CASSVTGGEGSPLHF. In DNA form, the CDR3 reads TGTGCCAGCAGCGTAACAGGAGGGGAGGGTTCACCCCTCCACTTT.

The rearrangement uses TRBV7-9 and TRBJ2-1, with 8 bases aligning to TRBD2. The CDR3 length is 12 residues. Per the germline V gene, CDR1 is SEHNR and CDR2 is FQNEAQ (reference sequence). V shed 5 bases and J 10 bases; nucleotides not matched to a gene: 4. CDR3: CASSLSGVEQFF. In nucleotides, the CDR3 is TGTGCCAGCAGCCTTAGCGGGGTCGAGCAGTTCTTC.

This clone occurred once. The rearrangement links TRBV18 to TRBJ2-7; D is ambiguous. CDR3 size: 14 residues. CDR1 and CDR2 (germline): KGHSH, LQKENI. V lost 2 bases, J lost 1 base, and 9 bases lay in between. The CDR3 protein is CASSPFETSYEQYF. CDR3 DNA: TGTGCCAGCTCACCATTTGAAACTTCCTACGAGCAGTACTTC.

The chain recombines TRBV7-2 with TRBJ1-3; D ambiguous. Germline V gene data show CDR1 as SGHTA and CDR2 as FQGNSA. Trimming cost V 0 bases and J 3 bases, with 9 bases left between them. This CDR3 region has 15 residues. The CDR3 here is CASSLAGGLGNTIYF. The CDR3 DNA is TGTGCCAGCAGCTTAGCGGGAGGTCTTGGAAACACCATATATTTT.

The gene calls are TRBV10-2 and TRBJ1-5; D is perhaps TRBD1 (6 bases). V was pared by 7 bases and J by 6 bases, with 13 bases between. Looked up from germline, CDR1 is WSHSY and CDR2 is SAAADI. CDR3 length equals 13 residues. CDR3 DNA: TGCGCCAGCAAGGGGGGAAGGGGTCAGCCCCAGCATTTT. It is translated as CASKGGRGQPQHF.

The V and J genes are TRBV30 and TRBJ2-2; 11 bases are a match to TRBD2. This CDR3 contains 19 residues. Per the germline V gene, CDR1 is GTSNPN and CDR2 is SVGIG (reference sequence). After removal of 3 bases from V and 6 bases from J, the junction contained 18 bases not matched to a gene. The CDR3 sequence: CAWRAAKFTSGSTPGELFF. The CDR3 DNA sequence: TGTGCCTGGAGAGCCGCCAAGTTTACTAGCGGGAGCACCCCCGGGGAGCTGTTTTTT.

This clone has a handful of counts. The chain is built from TRBV5-5 and TRBJ1-4; D is possibly TRBD1 (6 bases). CDR1 is SGHKS and CDR2 is YYEKEE in the germline V gene (reference sequence). The CDR3 loop spans 18 amino acids. V lost 3 bases, J lost 3 bases, and 21 bases lay in between. The CDR3 spells CASSWGARGPLANEKLFF. In nucleotides, the CDR3 is TGTGCCAGCAGCTGGGGGGCACGGGGCCCGCTGGCTAATGAAAAACTGTTTTTT. Using reference TRBV5-5 and TRBJ1-4 for the parts outside the CDR3, the full variable domain is DAGVTQSPTHLIKTRGQQVTLRCSPISGHKSVSWYQQVLGQGPQFIFQYYEKEERGRGNFPDRFSARQFPNYSSELNVNALLLGDSALYLCASSWGARGPLANEKLFFGSGTQLSVL.

The genes are TRBV4-3 and TRBJ2-7; D may be TRBD2 (5 bases). CDR3 size: 15 residues. The germline V and J ends were trimmed by 5 bases and 2 bases, with 16 bases remaining between them. Germline CDR1 is LGHNA and CDR2 is YSLEER. CDR3 protein: CASSLNREPAYEQYF. The CDR3 bases are TGCGCCAGCAGCTTGAACCGGGAACCAGCCTACGAGCAGTACTTC.

The chain joins TRBV16 to TRBJ2-3; D possibly corresponds to TRBD2 (5 bases). The ends were cut back, 4 bases at V and 2 bases at J, with 13 bases in the middle. Germline-derived CDR1 and CDR2 are KGHSY and FQNENV. This CDR3 spans 15 amino acids. The CDR3 loop is CASSLLLGVTDTQYF. The CDR3 DNA sequence: TGTGCCAGCAGCCTCCTCCTCGGGGTCACAGATACGCAGTATTTT.

The chain joins TRBV7-9 to TRBJ1-5, with 7 bases matching TRBD1. Trimming removed 5 bases from V and 4 bases from J; junction bases left unmatched: 8. Germline V gene data show CDR1 as SEHNR and CDR2 as FQNEAQ (reference sequence). CDR3 length: 15 amino acids. For the CDR3, the DNA is TGTGCCAGCAGCCCAACAGGGGTCGTTAATCAGCCCCAGCATTTT. Encoded protein: CASSPTGVVNQPQHF.

The chain recombines TRBV6-5 with TRBJ2-7; TRBD1 matches at 12 bases. V dropped 4 bases and J dropped 6; count of bases not matched to a gene: 7. Per the germline V gene, CDR1 is MNHEY and CDR2 is SVGAGI. The CDR3 spans 15 residues. CDR3 loop: CASSSPGQGAGEQYF. The CDR3 bases are TGTGCCAGCAGTTCTCCGGGACAGGGGGCTGGCGAGCAGTACTTC.

About this clone: Other DNA sequences in the sample encode the same CDR3. The V and J genes are TRBV5-1 and TRBJ1-2; D perhaps matches TRBD1 (6 bases). The V end lost 3 bases, the J end lost 2 bases, and 11 bases lay between the germline ends. Per germline, CDR1 SGHRS and CDR2 YFSETQ. This CDR3 is built from 14 residues. The CDR3 region has the DNA TGCGCCAGCAGCTCCTCAACAGGGAACTATGGCTACACCTTC. Protein product: CASSSSTGNYGYTF.

Note on this clone: This same CDR3 is encoded by further DNA sequences in the sample. V is TRBV5-1 and J is TRBJ1-1, with a weak D call TRBD1 (5 bases). V lost 0 bases to trimming and J lost 6 bases, with 6 bases between them. The CDR3 is 12 amino acids. Germline assignment: CDR1 SGHRS and CDR2 YFSETQ. The DNA for the CDR3 is TGCGCCAGCAGCTTGGAGGGGCCTGAAGCTTTCTTT. Translation: CASSLEGPEAFF.

This clone has more than one count but fewer than ten. V gene TRBV6-2 or TRBV6-3 combines with J gene TRBJ1-5, with 10 bases matching TRBD1. Germline loops: CDR1 MNHEY, CDR2 SVGEGT. V gave up 6 bases and J gave up 5 bases; unmatched junction bases: 10. This CDR3 has 16 amino acids. DNA for the CDR3: TGTGCCAGCAGCAATGCCGGGACAGGGGCGCATCAGCCCCAGCATTTT. This codes for CASSNAGTGAHQPQHF.

The rearrangement links TRBV5-1 to TRBJ1-2, with 9 bases lining up with TRBD1. CDR3 size: 15 residues. The ends lost 0 bases at V and 2 bases at J; junction bases unmatched: 2. Germline V CDR1 and CDR2: SGHRS, YFSETQ. The CDR3 DNA reads TGCGCCAGCAGCTTGGAAGGGACAGGGAACTATGGCTACACCTTC. Amino acids: CASSLEGTGNYGYTF. Drawing the rest from reference TRBV5-1 and TRBJ1-2, the complete variable domain is KAGVTQTPRYLIKTRGQQVTLSCSPISGHRSVSWYQQTPGQGLQFLFEYFSETQRNKGNFPGRFSGRQFSNSRSEMNVSTLELGDSALYLCASSLEGTGNYGYTFGSGTRLTVV.

As regards this clone: This CDR3 is also generated by other DNA sequences in the sample. The rearrangement uses TRBV19 and TRBJ1-2; D gene unclear. The V end was cut by 1 base, the J end by 8 bases, with 8 bases between. The CDR3 spans 12 residues. Germline CDR1 and CDR2: LNHDA and SQIVND (reference sequence). The CDR3, as DNA: TGTGCCAGTAGTATAGTGGGTCGGGGCTACACCTTC. Amino acids: CASSIVGRGYTF.